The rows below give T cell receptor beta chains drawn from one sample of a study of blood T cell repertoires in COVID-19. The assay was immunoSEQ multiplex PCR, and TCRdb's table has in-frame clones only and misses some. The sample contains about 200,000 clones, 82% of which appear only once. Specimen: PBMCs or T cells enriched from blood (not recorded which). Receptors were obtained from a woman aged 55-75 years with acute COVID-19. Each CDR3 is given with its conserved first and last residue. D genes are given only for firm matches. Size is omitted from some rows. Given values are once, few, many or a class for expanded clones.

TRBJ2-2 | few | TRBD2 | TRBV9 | TGTGCCAGCAGCGTAGGGCTAGCGGGGGCCACCGGGGAGCTGTTTTTT | CASSVGLAGATGELFF
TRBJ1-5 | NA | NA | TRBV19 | TGTGCCAGTAGCCACCAGCGCGATCAGCCCCAGCATTTT | CASSHQRDQPQHF
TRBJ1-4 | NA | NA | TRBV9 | TGTGCCAGCAACAGGGCTACAACTAATGAAAAACTGTTTTTT | CASNRATTNEKLFF
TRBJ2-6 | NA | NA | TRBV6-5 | TGTGCCAGCAGTTACTCGATCGGAGGAGGGGCCAACGTCCTGACTTTC | CASSYSIGGGANVLTF
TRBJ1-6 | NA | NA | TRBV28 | TGTGCCAGCAGTTCCGCAGGCGTGGTGTTACAGGGAGAGTTTCCCCTCCACTTT | CASSSAGVVLQGEFPLHF
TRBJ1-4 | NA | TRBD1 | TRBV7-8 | TGTGCCAGCAGCTTAGGGACAGGGGTCGGGAAACTGTTTTTT | CASSLGTGVGKLFF
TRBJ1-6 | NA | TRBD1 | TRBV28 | TGTGCCAGCAGTCCAGGACAGGGAAGTTCACCCCTCCACTTT | CASSPGQGSSPLHF
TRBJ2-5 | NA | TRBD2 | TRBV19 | TGTGCCAGTAGTGGTAGCGGGGGGCCCGAGGCCCAGTACTTC | CASSGSGGPEAQYF
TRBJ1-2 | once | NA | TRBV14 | TGTGCCAGCAGCCAATCCCGGGGTGGCGGCTATGGCTACACCTTC | CASSQSRGGGYGYTF
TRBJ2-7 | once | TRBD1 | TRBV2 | TGTGCCAGCAGCGTGGGACAGGGGATGCCCTACGAGCAGTACTTC | CASSVGQGMPYEQYF
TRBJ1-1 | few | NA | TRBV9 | TGTGCCAGCAGCGTAGAGTTTGGGCAGCTGAACACTGAAGCTTTCTTT | CASSVEFGQLNTEAFF
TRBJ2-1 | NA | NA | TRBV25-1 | TGTGCCAGTAGTTCTAGCTCCCACCCCCCCTACAATGAGCAGTTCTTC | CASSSSSHPPYNEQFF
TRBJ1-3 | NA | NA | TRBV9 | TGTGCCAGCAGCGTAGGAGTTAGCGGACTCCTCTCTGGAAACACCATATATTTT | CASSVGVSGLLSGNTIYF
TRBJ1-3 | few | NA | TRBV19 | TGTGCCAGTAGGACGACAGGCACGGGAAACACCATATATTTT | CASRTTGTGNTIYF
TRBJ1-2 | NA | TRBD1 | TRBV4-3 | TGCGCCAGCAGCCGCAGATCGGGACAGAACTATGGCTACACCTTC | CASSRRSGQNYGYTF
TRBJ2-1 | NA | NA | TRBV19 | TGTGCCAGTAGCCCCTCAGGGAATGAGCAGTTCTTC | CASSPSGNEQFF
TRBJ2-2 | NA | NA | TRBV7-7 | TGTGCCAGCAGCCCCACCTTACAGGACGCGGATTCCGGGGAGCTGTTTTTT | CASSPTLQDADSGELFF
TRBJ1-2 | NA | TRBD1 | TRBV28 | TGTGCCAGCAGTTCAGGGCCGACAGGGGCGGTTGGCTACACCTTC | CASSSGPTGAVGYTF
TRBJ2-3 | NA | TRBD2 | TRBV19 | TGTGCCAGTAGTCGTAGGACTAGCGGGAGAGGGGTCAGCACAGATACGCAGTATTTT | CASSRRTSGRGVSTDTQYF
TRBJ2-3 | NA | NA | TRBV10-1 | TGCGCCAGCAGTGAGTCCCCGGGAAGCCCAGATACGCAGTATTTT | CASSESPGSPDTQYF
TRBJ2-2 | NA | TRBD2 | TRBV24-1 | TGTGCCACCAGTGACGACTACTCCGGGACTAGCGGGAGGACCGGGGAGCTGTTTTTT | CATSDDYSGTSGRTGELFF
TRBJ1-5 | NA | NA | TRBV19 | TGTGCCAGTAGGAAGGGAGGGGAACCGGGGCAGCCCCAGCATTTT | CASRKGGEPGQPQHF
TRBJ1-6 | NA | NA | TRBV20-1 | TGCAGTGCTAGTCCGGGGGGAAATTCACCCCTCCACTTT | CSASPGGNSPLHF
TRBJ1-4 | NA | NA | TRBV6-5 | TGTGCCAGCAGTTACGGTCTACAGGAAGAAAAACTGTTTTTT | CASSYGLQEEKLFF
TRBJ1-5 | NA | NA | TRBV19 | TGTGCCAGTAGTATTTGGGGGGTACCCGGACAGCCCCAGCATTTT | CASSIWGVPGQPQHF
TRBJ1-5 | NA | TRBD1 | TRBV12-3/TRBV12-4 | TGTGCCAGCAGTGTTACAGGGGGCGAGCCCCAGCATTTT | CASSVTGGEPQHF
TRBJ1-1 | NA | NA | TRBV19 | TGTGCCAGTCAAAAGGGGGTAGGCACTGAAGCTTTCTTT | CASQKGVGTEAFF
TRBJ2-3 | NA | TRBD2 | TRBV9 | TGTGCCAGCAGCGTAGAGCAGCGGGGGGGCCTAGATACGCAGTATTTT | CASSVEQRGGLDTQYF
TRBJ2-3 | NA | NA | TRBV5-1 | TGCGCCAGCCTCCCGGGCAGGGCGGGCACAGATACGCAGTATTTT | CASLPGRAGTDTQYF
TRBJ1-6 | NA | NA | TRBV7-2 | TGTGCCAGCAGCCCGGGACTGAATAATTCACCCCTCCACTTT | CASSPGLNNSPLHF
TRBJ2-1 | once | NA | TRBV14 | TGTGCCAGCAGCAACGGGCCTAGCACTGAGCAGTTCTTC | CASSNGPSTEQFF
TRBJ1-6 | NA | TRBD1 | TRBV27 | TGTGCCAGCAGTTTTCGCAACTCCCCCACAGGGGATTCACCCCTCCACTTT | CASSFRNSPTGDSPLHF
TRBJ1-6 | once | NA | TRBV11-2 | TGTGCCAGCAGCTTAGGTAGCAGATATAATTCACCCCTCCACTTT | CASSLGSRYNSPLHF
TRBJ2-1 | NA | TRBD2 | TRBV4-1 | TGCGCCAGCAGCCAAGAACTAGCGGGAGGCTACAATGAGCAGTTCTTC | CASSQELAGGYNEQFF
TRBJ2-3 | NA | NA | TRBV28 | TGTGCCAGCAGTTCTCCGAGAACTAGCACAGATACGCAGTATTTT | CASSSPRTSTDTQYF
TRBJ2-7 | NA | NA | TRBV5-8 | TGTGCCAGCAGCTTAGACAGAACCTACGAGCAGTACTTC | CASSLDRTYEQYF
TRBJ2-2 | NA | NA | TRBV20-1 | TGCAGTGCCAGGACCGGGGAGCTGTTTTTT | CSARTGELFF
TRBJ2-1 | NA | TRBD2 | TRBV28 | TGTGCCAGCAGTTCCAAAAGGGTAGCGGGTGTCAATGAGCAGTTCTTC | CASSSKRVAGVNEQFF
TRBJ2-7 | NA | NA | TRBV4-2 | TGTGCCAGCAGCCAAGATCTATCGGGGGAGTATAGGGAGCAGTACTTC | CASSQDLSGEYREQYF
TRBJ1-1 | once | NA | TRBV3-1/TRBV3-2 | TGTGCCAGCAGCCAAGATCTTACCTTTAGAGCTTTCTTT | CASSQDLTFRAFF
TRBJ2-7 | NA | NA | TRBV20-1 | TGCAGTGCTAGTTATGAAGGCGGGTCGCCCTACGAGCAGTACTTC | CSASYEGGSPYEQYF
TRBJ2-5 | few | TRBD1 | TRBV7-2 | TGTGCCAGCAGCTCCGACAGGGCGGAGACCCAGTACTTC | CASSSDRAETQYF
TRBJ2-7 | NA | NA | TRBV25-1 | TGTGCCAGCAGTGAATTTGAGGAGGGGTCCTACGAGCAGTACTTC | CASSEFEEGSYEQYF
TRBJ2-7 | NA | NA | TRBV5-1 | TGCGCCAGCAGCGAGTGGTCCTCCTACGAGCAGTACTTC | CASSEWSSYEQYF
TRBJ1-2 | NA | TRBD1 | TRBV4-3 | TGCGCCAGCAGCCAAGAAACAGGGGGACGGGGGTCTGGCTACACCTTC | CASSQETGGRGSGYTF